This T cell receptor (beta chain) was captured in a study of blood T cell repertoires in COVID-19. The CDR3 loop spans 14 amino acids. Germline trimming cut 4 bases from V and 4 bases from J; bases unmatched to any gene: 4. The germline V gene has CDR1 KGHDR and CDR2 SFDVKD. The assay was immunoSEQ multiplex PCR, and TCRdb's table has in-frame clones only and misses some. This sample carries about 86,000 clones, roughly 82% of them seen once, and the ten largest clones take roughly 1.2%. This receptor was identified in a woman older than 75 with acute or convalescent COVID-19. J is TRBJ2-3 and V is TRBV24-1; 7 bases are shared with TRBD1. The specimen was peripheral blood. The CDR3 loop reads CATSESGQSDTQYF. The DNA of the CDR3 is TGTGCCACCAGTGAATCGGGACAGTCAGATACGCAGTATTTT.